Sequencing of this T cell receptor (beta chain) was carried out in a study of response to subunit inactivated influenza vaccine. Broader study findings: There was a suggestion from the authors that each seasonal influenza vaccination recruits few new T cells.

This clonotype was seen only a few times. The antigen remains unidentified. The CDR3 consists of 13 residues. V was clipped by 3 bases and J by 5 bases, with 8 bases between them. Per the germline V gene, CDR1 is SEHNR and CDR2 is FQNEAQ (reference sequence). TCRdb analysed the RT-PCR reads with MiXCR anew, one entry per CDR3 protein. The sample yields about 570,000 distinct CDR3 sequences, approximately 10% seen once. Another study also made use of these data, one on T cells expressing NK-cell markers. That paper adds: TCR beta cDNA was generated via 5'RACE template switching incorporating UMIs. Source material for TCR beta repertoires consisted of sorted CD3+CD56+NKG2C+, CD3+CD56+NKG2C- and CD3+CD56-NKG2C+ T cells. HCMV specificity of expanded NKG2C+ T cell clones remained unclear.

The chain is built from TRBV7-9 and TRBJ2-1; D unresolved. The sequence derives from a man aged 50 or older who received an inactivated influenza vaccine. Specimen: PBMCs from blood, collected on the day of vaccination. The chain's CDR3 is CASSFNFNNEQFF. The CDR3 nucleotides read TGTGCCAGCAGCTTCAATTTTAACAATGAGCAGTTCTTC.